This note documents a single T cell receptor beta chain sequence. What this receptor recognizes is not known. No much larger clonotype is one base removed from it; base qualities were not supplied. Collaborating institutions collected whole blood in K2EDTA tubes following their own protocols. Collaborator samples were shipped for TCRbeta analysis as frozen whole blood, isolated PBMCs, or DNA extracted from either sample type. This sample was included in a study of blood T cell repertoires in COVID-19 (dated by TCRdb to the early 2020s). About the study as a whole: Collaborator samples came from the United States, Italy and Spain and covered acute and convalescent phases of COVID-19. The repertoires were made available in a free public database intended to serve as a resource for research on the immune response to SARS-CoV-2. The sample metadata nearly always contained a de-identified subject ID, COVID-19 status, age in years and sex. The samples were drawn from the first 160 participants of the ongoing ImmuneRACE study and from 950 to 1,500 subjects provided by 6 global collaborators. Subjects who had been exposed to COVID-19, were actively infected with it, or had recovered from it provided the deeply sampled blood TCRbeta repertoires that made up the dataset. Where available, HLA class I and class II types were obtained from metadata supplied by the sample provider rather than from assay-based typing. The material from the prospective study consisted of cDNA or gDNA derived from T cells, B-cell-depleted T cells, or PBMCs. General study outcomes and caveats: Clinical and demographic metadata were provided uncurated, with the amount varying by source and participant.

The immunoSEQ Assay, a bias-controlled multiplex PCR, was used to amplify TCRbeta CDR3 regions from genomic DNA. The authors' pipeline ran thus. The number of nucleated cells in each sample was estimated by amplification of reference gene primers within the assay. To quantify the absolute abundance of each unique TCRbeta CDR3 rearrangement, sequence reads were collapsed and filtered. For each sample, productive Simpson clonality was calculated as the square root of Simpson's diversity index across productive rearrangements. The clones in this table, taken by TCRdb from immuneACCESS, are in-frame only. Not every clone is retained; where verified, under half of the shortfall comes from an unresolved V gene, and the cause of the rest is unknown. The V and J calls and the clone size are those of that table, but D and trimming were determined from the DNA. The sample records some 230,000 clones, 70% to 90% of which are singletons. The ten largest account for approximately 0.89% of the sample.

V and J lose 0 bases and 4 bases, and a span of 15 bases separates them. Counted from cysteine to phenylalanine, this CDR3 has 16 amino acids. Left in the record is the CDR3 DNA by itself, 48 bases read in frame from the first base. According to the germline V gene, CDR1 reads KGHSY and CDR2 reads FQNENV. The chain links TRBV16 with TRBJ1-2; TRBD1 might be the D gene, on 5 matching bases. Sequencing was carried out using peripheral blood. This clonotype originated in a middle-aged man with acute or convalescent COVID-19. CDR3 sequence: CASSQSTDRALYGYTF. The bases are TGTGCCAGCAGCCAATCGACAGATAGGGCTCTCTATGGCTACACCTTC. When the CDR3 is completed using the reference TRBV16 and TRBJ1-2 genes on either side, the full variable domain is GEEVAQTPKHLVRGEGQKAKLYCAPIKGHSYVFWYQQVLKNEFKFLISFQNENVFDETGMPKERFSAKCLPNSPCSLEIQATKLEDSAVYFCASSQSTDRALYGYTFGSGTRLTVV.